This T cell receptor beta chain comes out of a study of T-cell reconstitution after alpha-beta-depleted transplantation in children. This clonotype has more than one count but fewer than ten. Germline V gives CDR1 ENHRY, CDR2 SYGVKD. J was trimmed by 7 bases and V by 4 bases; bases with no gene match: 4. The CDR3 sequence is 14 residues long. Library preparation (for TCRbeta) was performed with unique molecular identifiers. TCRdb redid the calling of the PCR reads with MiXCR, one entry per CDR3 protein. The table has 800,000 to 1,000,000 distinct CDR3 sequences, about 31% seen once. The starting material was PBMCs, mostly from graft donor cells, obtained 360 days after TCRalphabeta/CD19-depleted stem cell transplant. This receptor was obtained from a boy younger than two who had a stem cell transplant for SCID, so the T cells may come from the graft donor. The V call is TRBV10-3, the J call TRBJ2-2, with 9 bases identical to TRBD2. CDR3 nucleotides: TGTGCCATCAGTGGGACTAGCGCCCTCGGGGAGCTGTTTTTT. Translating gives CAISGTSALGELFF.